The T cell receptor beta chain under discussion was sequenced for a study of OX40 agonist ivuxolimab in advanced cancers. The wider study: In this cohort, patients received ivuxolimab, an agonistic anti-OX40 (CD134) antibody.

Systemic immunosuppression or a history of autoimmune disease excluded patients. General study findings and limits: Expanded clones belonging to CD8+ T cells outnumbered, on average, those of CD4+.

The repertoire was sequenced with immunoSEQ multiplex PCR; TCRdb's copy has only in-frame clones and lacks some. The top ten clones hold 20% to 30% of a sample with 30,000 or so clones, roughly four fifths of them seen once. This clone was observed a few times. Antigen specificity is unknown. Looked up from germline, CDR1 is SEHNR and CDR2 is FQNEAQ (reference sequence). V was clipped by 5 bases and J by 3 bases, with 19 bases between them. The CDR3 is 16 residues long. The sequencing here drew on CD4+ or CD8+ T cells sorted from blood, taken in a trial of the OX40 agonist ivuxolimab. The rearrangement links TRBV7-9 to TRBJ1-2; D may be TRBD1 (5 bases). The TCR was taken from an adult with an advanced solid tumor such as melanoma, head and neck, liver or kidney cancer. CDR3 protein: CASSPKSGLGDYGYTF. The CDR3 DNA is TGTGCCAGCAGCCCAAAATCCGGATTGGGGGACTATGGCTACACCTTC.